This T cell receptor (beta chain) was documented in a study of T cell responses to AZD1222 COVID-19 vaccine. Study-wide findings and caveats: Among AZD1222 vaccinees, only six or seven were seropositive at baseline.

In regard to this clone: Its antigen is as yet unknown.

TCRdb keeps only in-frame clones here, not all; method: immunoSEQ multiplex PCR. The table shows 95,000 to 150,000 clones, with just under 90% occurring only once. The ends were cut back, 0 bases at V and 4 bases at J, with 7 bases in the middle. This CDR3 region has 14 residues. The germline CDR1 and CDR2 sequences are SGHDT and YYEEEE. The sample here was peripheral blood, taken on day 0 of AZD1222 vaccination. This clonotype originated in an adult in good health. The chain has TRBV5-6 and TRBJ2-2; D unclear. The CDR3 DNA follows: TGTGCCAGCAGCTTGGCCGAGAGCACCGGGGAGCTGTTTTTT. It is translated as CASSLAESTGELFF. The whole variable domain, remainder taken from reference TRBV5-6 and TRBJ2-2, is DAGVTQSPTHLIKTRGQQVTLRCSPKSGHDTVSWYQQALGQGPQFIFQYYEEEERQRGNFPDRFSGHQFPNYSSELNVNALLLGDSALYLCASSLAESTGELFFGEGSRLTVL.